These 9 T cell receptor beta chains were sequenced from one sample in a study of T cell responses to AZD1222 COVID-19 vaccine. The repertoire was sequenced with immunoSEQ multiplex PCR; TCRdb's copy has only in-frame clones and lacks some. Of some 110,000 clones in the sample, roughly 91% were seen once. The source material was peripheral blood, sampled 28 days after the second AZD1222 dose. These receptors originate from an adult who received the AZD1222 COVID-19 vaccine.

The genes are TRBV14 and TRBJ2-7; no clear D. CDR1 is SGHDN and CDR2 is FVKESK in the germline V gene. The CDR3 length is 13 residues. V was cut by 4 bases and J by 2 bases, with 9 bases left in between. The CDR3: CASSRGSTYEQYF. For the CDR3, the DNA is TGTGCCAGCAGCCGCGGTTCTACCTACGAGCAGTACTTC.

The chain has TRBV19 and TRBJ1-3; D is perhaps TRBD1 (5 bases). The CDR3 has 14 amino acids. Germline V gene data show CDR1 as LNHDA and CDR2 as SQIVND (reference sequence). Between the trimmed V and J ends, which lost 6 bases and 0 bases, there was a span of 9 bases. This chain's CDR3 is CASRHQGSGNTIYF. The DNA for the CDR3 is TGTGCCAGTAGGCACCAGGGCTCTGGAAACACCATATATTTT.

The chain joins TRBV4-1 to TRBJ2-3; D is uncertain. The V gene's germline CDR1 is MGHRA and CDR2 YSYEKL. CDR3 length: 13 amino acids. V was pared by 3 bases and J by 2 bases, with 6 bases between. The CDR3 here is CASSHTNTDTQYF. The CDR3 bases are TGCGCCAGCAGCCATACTAACACAGATACGCAGTATTTT.

V gene TRBV4-1 combines with J gene TRBJ1-3; tentatively, D is TRBD1 (6 bases). Germline assignment: CDR1 MGHRA and CDR2 YSYEKL. This CDR3 comprises 17 residues. The V end was cut by 0 bases, the J end by 0 bases, with 12 bases between. The CDR3 DNA reads as TGCGCCAGCAGCCAAGATGACAGGATTGACTCTGGAAACACCATATATTTT. Encoded protein: CASSQDDRIDSGNTIYF.

The chain employs TRBV27 and TRBJ2-3; no clear D. The V and J ends lost 6 bases and 2 bases respectively, with 12 bases between them. The CDR3 is made up of 14 amino acids. CDR1 and CDR2 (germline): MNHEY, SMNVEV (reference sequence). The CDR3 DNA reads as TGTGCCAGCAGCCTCTACTTGGCCACAGATACGCAGTATTTT. Translation gives CASSLYLATDTQYF.

The chain recombines TRBV27 with TRBJ2-2; D is unresolved. Germline V gives CDR1 MNHEY, CDR2 SMNVEV (reference sequence). The CDR3 sequence is 17 residues long. The V end lost 6 bases, the J end lost 7 bases, and 24 bases lay between the germline ends. Written as DNA, the CDR3 is TGTGCCAGCAGCAAAAAAAGATCTCCGGAATTAGGCGGGGAGCTGTTTTTT. This gives the protein CASSKKRSPELGGELFF.

CDR3 sequence (DNA): TGTGCCAGCAGTTTATTGGGAACGGGTAACTATGGCTACACCTTC. Amino acid sequence: CASSLLGTGNYGYTF. This rearrangement joins TRBV28 to TRBJ1-2; no reliable D call. This CDR3 has 15 residues. Germline CDR1 MDHEN, CDR2 SYDVKM. V was shortened by 1 base and J by 1 base, with 10 bases between the two germline ends.

The V call is TRBV29-1, the J call TRBJ2-7; the D gene could be TRBD1 or TRBD2 (5 bases each). The V end lost 7 bases, the J end lost 1 base, and 14 bases lay between the germline ends. Germline values: CDR1 SQVTM, CDR2 ANQGSEA. This CDR3 spans 13 amino acids. This chain's CDR3 is CSARDRDSYEQYF. DNA of the CDR3: TGCAGCGCCCGGGACCGGGATTCCTACGAGCAGTACTTC.

The V and J genes are TRBV9 and TRBJ2-3; maybe TRBD2 (6 bases). Germline V lookup: CDR1 SGDLS, CDR2 YYNGEE. V lost 3 bases and J lost 5, with 13 bases in between. This CDR3 comprises 14 residues. CDR3 nucleotide sequence: TGTGCCAGCAGCGATAGCGGATGGGGAGATACGCAGTATTTT. This encodes CASSDSGWGDTQYF.